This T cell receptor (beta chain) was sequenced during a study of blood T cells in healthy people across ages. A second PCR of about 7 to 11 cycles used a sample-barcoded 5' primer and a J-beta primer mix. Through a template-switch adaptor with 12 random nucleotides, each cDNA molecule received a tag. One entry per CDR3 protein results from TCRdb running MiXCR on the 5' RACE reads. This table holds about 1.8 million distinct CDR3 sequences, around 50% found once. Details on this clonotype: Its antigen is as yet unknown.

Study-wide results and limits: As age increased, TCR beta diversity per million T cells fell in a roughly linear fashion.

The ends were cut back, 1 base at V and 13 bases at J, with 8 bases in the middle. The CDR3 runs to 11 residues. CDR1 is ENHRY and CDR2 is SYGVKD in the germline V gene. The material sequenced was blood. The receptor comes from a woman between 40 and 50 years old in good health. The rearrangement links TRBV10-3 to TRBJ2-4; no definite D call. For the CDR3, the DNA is TGTGCCATCAGTGAGTATATTGAGCAGTACTTC. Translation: CAISEYIEQYF.